These T cell receptor beta chains were read from a single sample in a study of T cells of healthy individuals. TCRdb independently ran MiXCR on the 5' RACE reads; one entry per CDR3 protein. Here the sample spans fewer than 90,000 distinct CDR3 sequences, about 5% being singletons. The source is a female donor in good health. Both conserved end residues are part of each CDR3. Fields, in order: CDR3 protein, CDR3 DNA, D gene, clone size, V gene, J gene. A D gene is named only where the DNA matches it firmly. The size of a clone is reported for some rows only, either as once, few or many, or as a class for expanded clones.

CDR3: CASSLLAGLGPSGANVLTF
DNA: TGTGCCAGCAGTTTATTGGCAGGCCTTGGACCCTCTGGGGCCAACGTCCTGACTTTC
D: .
size: .
V: TRBV27
J: TRBJ2-6

CDR3: CASSQGALETQYF
DNA: TGTGCCAGCAGCCAGGGGGCTTTGGAGACCCAGTACTTC
D: TRBD1
size: many
V: TRBV28
J: TRBJ2-5

CDR3: CVSSLRDRGSNTEAFF
DNA: TGTGTCAGCAGCCTAAGGGACAGGGGATCAAACACTGAAGCTTTCTTT
D: TRBD1
size: .
V: TRBV7-8
J: TRBJ1-1

CDR3: CASSLGLAGRGSYNEQFF
DNA: TGTGCCAGCAGCTTAGGACTAGCGGGGAGGGGCTCCTACAATGAGCAGTTCTTC
D: TRBD2
size: many
V: TRBV5-4
J: TRBJ2-1

CDR3: CSASPSGGSNGELFF
DNA: TGCAGTGCATCCCCTAGCGGGGGATCGAACGGGGAGCTGTTTTTT
D: TRBD2
size: .
V: TRBV20-1
J: TRBJ2-2

CDR3: CASGKSYGYTF
DNA: TGTGCCAGCGGCAAGAGCTATGGCTACACCTTC
D: .
size: many
V: TRBV6-5
J: TRBJ1-2

CDR3: CAINPGPYYEQYF
DNA: TGTGCCATCAACCCCGGGCCCTACTACGAGCAGTACTTC
D: .
size: many
V: TRBV10-3
J: TRBJ2-7

CDR3: CASTSQGLGMREQYF
DNA: TGTGCCAGCACCAGCCAGGGACTAGGGATGAGGGAGCAGTACTTC
D: TRBD2
size: few
V: TRBV7-9
J: TRBJ2-7

CDR3: CASSVGEGRTEAFF
DNA: TGTGCCAGCAGCGTAGGAGAGGGAAGGACTGAAGCTTTCTTT
D: .
size: many
V: TRBV9
J: TRBJ1-1

CDR3: CASSPYRDLSTGELFF
DNA: TGTGCCAGCAGTCCGTACAGGGACCTTTCGACCGGGGAGCTGTTTTTT
D: .
size: .
V: TRBV27
J: TRBJ2-2

CDR3: CASSLGLRLAGGIVKNEQFF
DNA: TGCGCCAGCAGCTTGGGCTTAAGACTAGCGGGAGGAATAGTAAAGAATGAGCAGTTCTTC
D: TRBD2
size: few
V: TRBV5-1
J: TRBJ2-1

CDR3: CASSLVEGMGTEAFF
DNA: TGTGCCAGCAGCTTAGTGGAGGGGATGGGGACTGAAGCTTTCTTT
D: .
size: many
V: TRBV7-9
J: TRBJ1-1

CDR3: CASSPEGYSNQPQHF
DNA: TGCGCCAGCAGCCCGGAGGGGTATAGCAATCAGCCCCAGCATTTT
D: .
size: many
V: TRBV5-1
J: TRBJ1-5

CDR3: CASSFRQPFYSNQPQHF
DNA: TGTGCCAGCAGCTTCAGACAACCCTTCTATAGCAATCAGCCCCAGCATTTT
D: .
size: many
V: TRBV7-2
J: TRBJ1-5

CDR3: CASSSHDRAYNSPLHF
DNA: TGTGCCAGCAGCTCCCACGACAGGGCCTATAATTCACCCCTCCACTTT
D: TRBD1
size: .
V: TRBV7-6
J: TRBJ1-6

CDR3: CATSLSSFPYGYTF
DNA: TGTGCCACCAGTCTCTCCTCCTTCCCTTATGGCTACACCTTC
D: .
size: many
V: TRBV24-1
J: TRBJ1-2

CDR3: CSARGGARGYYGYTF
DNA: TGCAGTGCTAGAGGAGGGGCGCGGGGCTACTATGGCTACACCTTC
D: .
size: .
V: TRBV20-1
J: TRBJ1-2

CDR3: CASSLRGASRTDTQYF
DNA: TGTGCCAGCAGTTTACGGGGGGCTTCTAGGACAGATACGCAGTATTTT
D: .
size: few
V: TRBV28
J: TRBJ2-3

CDR3: CSVSRVSPKPGYTF
DNA: TGCAGCGTTTCGAGGGTCTCGCCTAAGCCTGGCTACACCTTC
D: .
size: few
V: TRBV29-1
J: TRBJ1-2

CDR3: CASSPSSGGREKLFF
DNA: TGTGCCAGCTCACCCTCCTCCGGGGGAAGGGAAAAACTGTTTTTT
D: .
size: many
V: TRBV18
J: TRBJ1-4

CDR3: CASRHRDSGAQHF
DNA: TGTGCCAGCAGACACAGGGATAGCGGGGCCCAGCATTTT
D: .
size: many
V: TRBV6-1
J: TRBJ1-5

CDR3: CSGGGSGYNEQFF
DNA: TGCAGTGGAGGCGGGAGTGGGTACAATGAGCAGTTCTTC
D: TRBD2
size: .
V: TRBV29-1
J: TRBJ2-1

CDR3: CATSDGTLIYNEQFF
DNA: TGTGCCACCAGTGATGGGACATTGATCTACAATGAGCAGTTCTTC
D: .
size: few
V: TRBV24-1
J: TRBJ2-1

CDR3: CAWNSGTVHYEQYF
DNA: TGTGCCTGGAACTCCGGGACCGTTCACTACGAGCAGTACTTC
D: .
size: few
V: TRBV30
J: TRBJ2-7

CDR3: CASSLIRRGKNTGELFF
DNA: TGTGCCAGCAGCTTAATTCGGCGGGGGAAGAACACCGGGGAGCTGTTTTTT
D: TRBD2
size: .
V: TRBV7-6
J: TRBJ2-2

CDR3: CAWTIAGGLYNEQFF
DNA: TGTGCCTGGACGATAGCGGGAGGGCTGTACAATGAGCAGTTCTTC
D: TRBD2
size: many
V: TRBV30
J: TRBJ2-1

CDR3: CAISLANEQFF
DNA: TGTGCCATTTCCTTAGCGAATGAGCAGTTCTTC
D: .
size: many
V: TRBV10-3
J: TRBJ2-1

CDR3: CATSTKDPGGGQETQYF
DNA: TGTGCCACCAGCACTAAGGACCCGGGAGGAGGTCAAGAGACCCAGTACTTC
D: TRBD2
size: few
V: TRBV15
J: TRBJ2-5

CDR3: CASSTTGMLGDQPQHF
DNA: TGTGCCAGCAGCACCACAGGGATGTTGGGCGATCAGCCCCAGCATTTT
D: .
size: .
V: TRBV7-8
J: TRBJ1-5

CDR3: CASSQDVMGDQPQHF
DNA: TGCGCCAGCAGCCAAGATGTTATGGGGGATCAGCCCCAGCATTTT
D: .
size: many
V: TRBV4-3
J: TRBJ1-5

CDR3: CASSPTPSGNTIYF
DNA: TGTGCCAGCAGTCCGACCCCCTCTGGAAACACCATATATTTT
D: .
size: .
V: TRBV28
J: TRBJ1-3

CDR3: CASSHTPGQAREQYF
DNA: TGCGCCAGCAGCCATACCCCCGGACAAGCGCGGGAGCAGTACTTC
D: .
size: few
V: TRBV4-1
J: TRBJ2-7

CDR3: CASRQWRETSTDTQYF
DNA: TGTGCCAGCAGACAGTGGCGGGAGACAAGCACAGATACGCAGTATTTT
D: TRBD2
size: many
V: TRBV6-2/TRBV6-3
J: TRBJ2-3

CDR3: CASSLPGANVLTF
DNA: TGTGCCAGCAGTTTGCCTGGGGCCAACGTCCTGACTTTC
D: .
size: many
V: TRBV28
J: TRBJ2-6

CDR3: CASSARLNTGELFF
DNA: TGTGCCAGTAGTGCCAGATTGAACACCGGGGAGCTGTTTTTT
D: .
size: many
V: TRBV19
J: TRBJ2-2

CDR3: CASRGDSSRADTQYF
DNA: TGTGCCAGCAGGGGGGACAGTTCCCGGGCAGATACGCAGTATTTT
D: TRBD1
size: .
V: TRBV28
J: TRBJ2-3

CDR3: CASTSAGGGRPEQYF
DNA: TGTGCCAGCACCTCCGCGGGGGGAGGCCGTCCCGAGCAGTACTTC
D: TRBD2
size: many
V: TRBV28
J: TRBJ2-7

CDR3: CSVVREWNGYTF
DNA: TGCAGCGTCGTCAGGGAGTGGAATGGCTACACCTTC
D: .
size: few
V: TRBV29-1
J: TRBJ1-2

CDR3: CASSLPSGRKGETQYF
DNA: TGTGCCAGCAGCTTGCCTAGCGGGAGGAAAGGAGAGACCCAGTACTTC
D: TRBD2
size: few
V: TRBV5-4
J: TRBJ2-5

CDR3: CASSPMESKNIQYF
DNA: TGTGCCAGCAGCCCGATGGAAAGCAAAAACATTCAGTACTTC
D: .
size: few
V: TRBV27
J: TRBJ2-4

CDR3: CSASGTSGTHEQYF
DNA: TGCAGTGCTTCCGGGACTAGCGGGACCCACGAGCAGTACTTC
D: TRBD2
size: many
V: TRBV20-1
J: TRBJ2-7

CDR3: CASSPTSGTKETQYF
DNA: TGTGCCAGCAGTCCGACTAGCGGGACCAAAGAGACCCAGTACTTC
D: TRBD2
size: many
V: TRBV12-3/TRBV12-4
J: TRBJ2-5

CDR3: CASSQAWTSGSTDTQYF
DNA: TGTGCCAGCAGCCAAGCGTGGACTAGCGGAAGCACAGATACGCAGTATTTT
D: TRBD2
size: many
V: TRBV4-2
J: TRBJ2-3

CDR3: CSARDRGGLAVITDTQYF
DNA: TGCAGTGCTAGAGATCGCGGGGGACTAGCGGTGATCACAGATACGCAGTATTTT
D: TRBD2
size: many
V: TRBV20-1
J: TRBJ2-3

CDR3: CASSPGRGTVYGYTF
DNA: TGTGCCAGCAGCCCTGGACGAGGGACAGTATATGGCTACACCTTC
D: TRBD1
size: many
V: TRBV5-6
J: TRBJ1-2

CDR3: CASGPGIKLFF
DNA: TGTGCCAGCGGACCGGGGATAAAACTGTTTTTT
D: .
size: many
V: TRBV6-2/TRBV6-3
J: TRBJ1-4

CDR3: CASSLYRGANTGELFF
DNA: TGTGCCAGCAGTTTGTACAGGGGCGCGAACACCGGGGAGCTGTTTTTT
D: TRBD1
size: many
V: TRBV28
J: TRBJ2-2

CDR3: CASSRSQTSGVLDTQYF
DNA: TGTGCCAGCAGCCGATCGCAGACCAGCGGGGTTTTAGATACGCAGTATTTT
D: TRBD2
size: many
V: TRBV7-9
J: TRBJ2-3

CDR3: CATSETSSYGYTF
DNA: TGTGCCACCAGCGAGACAAGTAGCTATGGCTACACCTTC
D: .
size: .
V: TRBV15
J: TRBJ1-2

CDR3: CASSLGGGKLFF
DNA: TGCGCCAGCAGCCTTGGTGGGGGAAAACTGTTTTTT
D: .
size: .
V: TRBV4-3
J: TRBJ1-4

CDR3: CSPTGQGASSRAYEQYF
DNA: TGCAGTCCCACAGGACAGGGGGCGTCGTCGAGGGCCTACGAGCAGTACTTC
D: TRBD1
size: few
V: TRBV20-1
J: TRBJ2-7

CDR3: CASSMRGQSQHF
DNA: TGTGCCAGTAGTATGCGAGGGCAATCCCAGCATTTT
D: .
size: many
V: TRBV19
J: TRBJ1-5

CDR3: CASSREGLNQPQHF
DNA: TGTGCCAGTAGCCGAGAAGGGCTAAATCAGCCCCAGCATTTT
D: .
size: many
V: TRBV19
J: TRBJ1-5

CDR3: CASTVGGGGYTF
DNA: TGTGCCAGCACGGTGGGGGGAGGCGGCTACACCTTC
D: .
size: many
V: TRBV28
J: TRBJ1-2

CDR3: CSARVQGNTGELFF
DNA: TGCAGTGCTAGAGTTCAGGGGAACACCGGGGAGCTGTTTTTT
D: .
size: many
V: TRBV20-1
J: TRBJ2-2

CDR3: CASSWGSQPQHF
DNA: TGTGCCAGCAGTTGGGGATCTCAGCCCCAGCATTTT
D: .
size: .
V: TRBV6-2/TRBV6-3
J: TRBJ1-5

CDR3: CASSSGRREETQYF
DNA: TGCGCCAGCAGCTCGGGACGAAGGGAAGAGACCCAGTACTTC
D: .
size: many
V: TRBV4-1
J: TRBJ2-5

CDR3: CASSLGNSNQPQHF
DNA: TGTGCCAGCAGCTTAGGGAATAGCAATCAGCCCCAGCATTTT
D: .
size: .
V: TRBV7-9
J: TRBJ1-5

CDR3: CASSFPPGLDQETQYF
DNA: TGTGCCAGCAGCTTCCCCCCTGGTTTAGACCAAGAGACCCAGTACTTC
D: .
size: .
V: TRBV7-9
J: TRBJ2-5